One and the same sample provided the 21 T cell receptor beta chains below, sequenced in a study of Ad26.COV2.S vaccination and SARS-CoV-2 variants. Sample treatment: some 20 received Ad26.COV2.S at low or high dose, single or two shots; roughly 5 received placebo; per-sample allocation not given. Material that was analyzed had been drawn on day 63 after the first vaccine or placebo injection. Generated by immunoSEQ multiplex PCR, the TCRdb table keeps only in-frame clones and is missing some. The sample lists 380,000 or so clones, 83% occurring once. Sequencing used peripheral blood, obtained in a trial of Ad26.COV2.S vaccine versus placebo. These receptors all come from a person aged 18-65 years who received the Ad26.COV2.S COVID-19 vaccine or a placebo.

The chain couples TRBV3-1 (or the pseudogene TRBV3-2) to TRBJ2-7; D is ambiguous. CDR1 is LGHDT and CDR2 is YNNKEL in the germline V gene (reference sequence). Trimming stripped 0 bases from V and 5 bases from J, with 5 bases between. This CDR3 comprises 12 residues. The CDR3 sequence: CASSQDLNEQYF. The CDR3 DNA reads TGTGCCAGCAGCCAAGATTTAAACGAGCAGTACTTC.

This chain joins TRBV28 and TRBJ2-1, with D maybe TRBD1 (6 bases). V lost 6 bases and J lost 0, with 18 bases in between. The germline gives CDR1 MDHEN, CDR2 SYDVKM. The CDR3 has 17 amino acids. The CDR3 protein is CASRKLRQAISYNEQFF. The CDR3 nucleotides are TGTGCCAGCAGAAAACTCAGACAGGCCATCTCCTACAATGAGCAGTTCTTC.

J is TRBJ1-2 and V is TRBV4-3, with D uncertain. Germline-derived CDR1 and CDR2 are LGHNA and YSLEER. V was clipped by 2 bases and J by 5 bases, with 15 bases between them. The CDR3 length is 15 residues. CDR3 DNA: TGCGCCAGCAGCCAACGTCACGAGGACGGGTATGGCTACACCTTC. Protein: CASSQRHEDGYGYTF.

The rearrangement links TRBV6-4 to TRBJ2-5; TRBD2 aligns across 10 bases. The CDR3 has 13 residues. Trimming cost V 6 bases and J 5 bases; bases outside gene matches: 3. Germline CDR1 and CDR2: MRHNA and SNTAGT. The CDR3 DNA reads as TGTGCCAGCAGCGAGCGGGAGGGGGAGACCCAGTACTTC. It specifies CASSEREGETQYF.

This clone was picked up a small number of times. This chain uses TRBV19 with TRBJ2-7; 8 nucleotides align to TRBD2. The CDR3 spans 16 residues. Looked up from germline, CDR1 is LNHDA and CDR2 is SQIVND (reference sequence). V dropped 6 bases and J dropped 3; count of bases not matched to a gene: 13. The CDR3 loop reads CASSLGGGTINYEQYF. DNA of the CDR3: TGTGCCAGTAGCCTCGGGGGGGGGACGATTAACTACGAGCAGTACTTC.

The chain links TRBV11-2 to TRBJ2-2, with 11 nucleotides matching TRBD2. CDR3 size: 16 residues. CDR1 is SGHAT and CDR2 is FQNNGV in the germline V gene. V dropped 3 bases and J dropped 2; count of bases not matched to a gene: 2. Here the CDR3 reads CASSFGLAGNTGELFF. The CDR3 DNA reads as TGTGCCAGCAGCTTCGGACTAGCGGGTAACACCGGGGAGCTGTTTTTT. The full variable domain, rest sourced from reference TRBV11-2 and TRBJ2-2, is EAGVAQSPRYKIIEKRQSVAFWCNPISGHATLYWYQQILGQGPKLLIQFQNNGVVDDSQLPKDRFSAERLKGVDSTLKIQPAKLEDSAVYLCASSFGLAGNTGELFFGEGSRLTVL.

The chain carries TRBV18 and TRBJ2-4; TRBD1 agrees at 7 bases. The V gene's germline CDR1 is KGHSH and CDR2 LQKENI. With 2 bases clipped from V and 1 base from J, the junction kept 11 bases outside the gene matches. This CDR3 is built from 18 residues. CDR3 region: CASSPIGDMTGAKNIQYF. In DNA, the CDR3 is TGTGCCAGCTCACCAATCGGGGACATGACAGGGGCCAAAAACATTCAGTACTTC.

CDR3 in amino acids: CASRPGQPQETQYF. CDR3 nucleotide sequence: TGCGCCAGCAGGCCAGGACAGCCACAAGAGACCCAGTACTTC. The V gene is TRBV5-1, the J gene TRBJ2-5, with a weak D call TRBD1 (6 bases). The CDR3 sequence is 14 residues long. Germline-derived CDR1 and CDR2 are SGHRS and YFSETQ. Trimming took off 5 bases at V and 2 bases at J, with 13 bases between the two ends.

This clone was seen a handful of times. The CDR3 DNA reads TGTGCCAGCAGCCCGGGTGGGACTGAAGCTTTCTTT. Protein product: CASSPGGTEAFF. The chain uses TRBV6-5 and TRBJ1-1; D gene ambiguous. The CDR3 extends over 12 amino acids. From germline, CDR1 is MNHEY and CDR2 SVGAGI. Trimming removed 6 bases from V and 5 bases from J, with 10 bases in between.

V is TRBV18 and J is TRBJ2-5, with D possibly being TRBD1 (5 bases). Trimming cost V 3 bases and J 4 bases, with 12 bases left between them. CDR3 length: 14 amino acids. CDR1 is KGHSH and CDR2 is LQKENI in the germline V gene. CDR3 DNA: TGTGCCAGCTCACCCCAGGGTAGAGGAGAGACCCAGTACTTC. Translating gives CASSPQGRGETQYF.

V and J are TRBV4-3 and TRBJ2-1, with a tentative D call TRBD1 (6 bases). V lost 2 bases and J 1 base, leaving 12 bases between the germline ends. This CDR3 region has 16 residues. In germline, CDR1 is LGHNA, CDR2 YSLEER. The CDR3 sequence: CASSQYRDRSYNEQFF. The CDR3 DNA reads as TGCGCCAGCAGCCAATACAGGGACCGGTCCTACAATGAGCAGTTCTTC.

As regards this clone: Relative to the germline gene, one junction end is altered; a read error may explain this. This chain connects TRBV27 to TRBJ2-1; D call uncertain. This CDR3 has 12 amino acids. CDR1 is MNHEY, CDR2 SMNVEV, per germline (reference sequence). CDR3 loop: CASSFSHNEQFF. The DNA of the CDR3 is TGTGCCAGCAGTTTCTCCCACAATGAGCAGTTCTTC.

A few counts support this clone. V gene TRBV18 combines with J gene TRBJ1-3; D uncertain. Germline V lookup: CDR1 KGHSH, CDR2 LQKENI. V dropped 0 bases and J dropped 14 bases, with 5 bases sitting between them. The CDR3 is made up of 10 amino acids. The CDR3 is CASSPPDVYF. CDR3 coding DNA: TGTGCCAGCTCACCACCAGACGTATATTTT.

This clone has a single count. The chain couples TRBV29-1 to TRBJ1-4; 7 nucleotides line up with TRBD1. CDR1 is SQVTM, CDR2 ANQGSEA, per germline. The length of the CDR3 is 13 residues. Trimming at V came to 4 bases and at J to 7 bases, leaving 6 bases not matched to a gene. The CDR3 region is CSVAGGRGEKLFF. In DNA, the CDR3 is TGCAGCGTTGCAGGGGGAAGGGGTGAAAAACTGTTTTTT.

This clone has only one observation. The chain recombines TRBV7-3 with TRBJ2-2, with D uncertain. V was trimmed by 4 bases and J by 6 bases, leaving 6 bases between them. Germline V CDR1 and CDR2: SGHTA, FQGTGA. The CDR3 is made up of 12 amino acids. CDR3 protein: CASSYLAGELFF. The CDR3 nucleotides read TGTGCCAGCAGCTACCTTGCCGGGGAGCTGTTTTTT.

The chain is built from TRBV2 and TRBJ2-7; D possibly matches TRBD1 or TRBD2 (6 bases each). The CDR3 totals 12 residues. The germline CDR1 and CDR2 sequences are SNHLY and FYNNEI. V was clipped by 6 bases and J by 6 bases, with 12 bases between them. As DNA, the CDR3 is TGTGCCAGCAGAAGGGGGGTTGGCGAGCAGTACTTC. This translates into CASRRGVGEQYF.

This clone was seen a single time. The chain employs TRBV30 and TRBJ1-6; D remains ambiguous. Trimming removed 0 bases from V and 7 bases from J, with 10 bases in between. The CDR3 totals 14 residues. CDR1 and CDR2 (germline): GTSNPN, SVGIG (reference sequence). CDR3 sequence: CAWSVLHPNSPLHF. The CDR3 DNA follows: TGTGCCTGGAGTGTATTACACCCGAATTCACCCCTCCACTTT. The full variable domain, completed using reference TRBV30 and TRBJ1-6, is SQTIHQWPATLVQPVGSPLSLECTVEGTSNPNLYWYRQAAGRGLQLLFYSVGIGQISSEVPQNLSASRPQDRQFILSSKKLLLSDSGFYLCAWSVLHPNSPLHFGNGTRLTVT.

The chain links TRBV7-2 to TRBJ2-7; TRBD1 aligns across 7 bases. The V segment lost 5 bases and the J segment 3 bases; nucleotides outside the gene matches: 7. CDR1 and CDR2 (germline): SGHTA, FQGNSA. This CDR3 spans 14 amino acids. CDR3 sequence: CASSPRDRIYEQYF. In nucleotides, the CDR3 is TGTGCCAGCAGCCCCCGGGACAGAATCTACGAGCAGTACTTC.

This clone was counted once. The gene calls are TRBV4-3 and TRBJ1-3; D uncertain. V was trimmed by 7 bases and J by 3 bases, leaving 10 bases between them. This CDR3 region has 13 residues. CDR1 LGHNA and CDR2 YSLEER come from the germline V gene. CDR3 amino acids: CASTREFGNTIYF. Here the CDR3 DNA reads TGCGCCAGCACTAGAGAATTTGGAAACACCATATATTTT.

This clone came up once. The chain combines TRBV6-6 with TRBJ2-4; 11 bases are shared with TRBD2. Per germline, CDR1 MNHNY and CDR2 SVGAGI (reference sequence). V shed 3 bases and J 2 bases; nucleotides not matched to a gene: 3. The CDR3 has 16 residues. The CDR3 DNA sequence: TGTGCCAGCAGTTATACTAGCGGGGGTACCAAAAACATTCAGTACTTC. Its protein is CASSYTSGGTKNIQYF.

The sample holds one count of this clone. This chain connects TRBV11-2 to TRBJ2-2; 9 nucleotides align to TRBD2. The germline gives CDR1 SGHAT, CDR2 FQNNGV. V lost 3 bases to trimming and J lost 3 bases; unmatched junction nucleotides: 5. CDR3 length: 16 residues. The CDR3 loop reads CASSFLAGLYTGELFF. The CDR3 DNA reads TGTGCCAGCAGCTTTCTAGCGGGGCTTTACACCGGGGAGCTGTTTTTT.